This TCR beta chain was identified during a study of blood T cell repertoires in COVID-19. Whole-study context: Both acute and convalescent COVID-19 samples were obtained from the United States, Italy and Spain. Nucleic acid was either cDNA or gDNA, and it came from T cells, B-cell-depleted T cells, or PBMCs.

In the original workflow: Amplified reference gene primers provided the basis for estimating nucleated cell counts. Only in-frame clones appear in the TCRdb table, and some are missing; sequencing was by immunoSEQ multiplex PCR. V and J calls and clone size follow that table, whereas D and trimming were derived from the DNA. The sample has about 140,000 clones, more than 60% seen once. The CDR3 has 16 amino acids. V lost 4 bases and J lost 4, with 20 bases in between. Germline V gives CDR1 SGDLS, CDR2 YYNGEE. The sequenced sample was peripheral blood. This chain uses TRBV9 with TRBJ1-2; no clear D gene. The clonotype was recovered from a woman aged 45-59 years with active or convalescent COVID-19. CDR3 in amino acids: CASSPRGDPRGYGYTF. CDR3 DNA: TGTGCCAGCAGCCCGCGCGGGGATCCCCGGGGCTATGGCTACACCTTC.